These T cell receptor beta chains were read from a single sample in a study of cytomegalovirus exposure and HLA in healthy donors. TCRdb's copy holds only in-frame clones and misses some; the assay was immunoSEQ multiplex PCR. The data hold about 360,000 clones, with roughly 85% observed a single time. Sequencing was done on a sample of PBMCs. These receptors came from a woman between 18 and 29 years old in good health and CMV-seronegative. Both conserved end residues are part of each CDR3. Clone size is stated in some rows and not others, as once, few, many or a class when expanded.

abundance	v_gene	len	CDR3aa
-	TRBV27	15	CASSLSPSGQETQYF
-	TRBV4-1	12	CASSQAFGEQFF
few	TRBV13	13	CASGQGMIYEQYF
-	TRBV9	16	CASSGRTSGHYNEQFF
-	TRBV6-1	13	CASSHGQGYEQYF
-	TRBV5-1	15	CASSEDRDRGEKLFF
-	TRBV28	17	CASSSSLQGSQLYGYTF
-	TRBV5-6	14	CASTIRGGNTEAFF
once	TRBV6-1	15	CASSEIAGPGGGYTF
-	TRBV19	16	CASSIGTDYLGQPQHF